These 26 T cell receptor beta chains originate from one sample sequenced in a study of cytomegalovirus exposure and HLA in healthy donors. PCR employed 60 Vbeta and 13 Jbeta primers. Libraries were prepared by immunoSEQ multiplex PCR; TCRdb keeps only in-frame clonotypes and omits some of them. This sample carries a few hundred thousand clones, roughly 86% of them seen once, and the ten largest clones take 2% to 2.5%. Material: PBMCs. Every receptor here comes from a woman aged 40 to 50 in good health and CMV-seropositive.

This rearrangement joins TRBV27 to TRBJ2-1; 9 bases fit TRBD1. This CDR3 is 15 amino acids long. Looked up from germline, CDR1 is MNHEY and CDR2 is SMNVEV (reference sequence). Losses at the gene ends were 5 bases for V and 1 base for J; bases not matched to a gene: 3. The CDR3 region is CASSRGQGSYNEQFF. The CDR3 nucleotides are TGTGCCAGCAGTCGAGGACAGGGGTCCTACAATGAGCAGTTCTTC.

The rearrangement joins TRBV7-2 to TRBJ1-5, with a tentative D call TRBD1 (5 bases). This CDR3 is 14 amino acids long. Per the germline V gene, CDR1 is SGHTA and CDR2 is FQGNSA. With 1 base removed from V and 2 bases from J, the gap between germline ends came to 6 bases. The CDR3 DNA follows: TGTGCCAGCAGCTTAGAAGGGGGCAATCAGCCCCAGCATTTT. Translated: CASSLEGGNQPQHF.

This chain links TRBV19 with TRBJ1-2; D is perhaps TRBD1 (6 bases). The ends were cut back, 5 bases at V and 0 bases at J, with 13 bases in the middle. The CDR3 sequence is 15 residues long. Germline values: CDR1 LNHDA, CDR2 SQIVND (reference sequence). The CDR3 DNA is TGTGCCAGTAGTGTGTCGGACAGTGCTAACTATGGCTACACCTTC. Encoded protein: CASSVSDSANYGYTF.

Here the CDR3 reads CASSLLGTSGDTQYF. CDR3 coding DNA: TGCGCCAGCAGCCTCCTAGGGACTAGCGGAGATACGCAGTATTTT. The genes are TRBV4-1 and TRBJ2-3; TRBD2 aligns across 11 bases. V shed 4 bases, J shed 5 bases, and the junction held 5 bases outside the gene matches. CDR1 and CDR2 (germline): MGHRA, YSYEKL. CDR3 length: 15 residues.

The V call is TRBV30, the J call TRBJ1-2; 9 bases map to TRBD1. The ends lost 0 bases at V and 4 bases at J; junction bases unmatched: 6. There are 15 residues in the CDR3. Per germline, CDR1 GTSNPN and CDR2 SVGIG (reference sequence). CDR3 sequence (DNA): TGTGCCTGGAGTGTTGGACAGGGGTTAGGCTATGGCTACACCTTC. This sequence encodes CAWSVGQGLGYGYTF.

The rearrangement joins TRBV14 to TRBJ2-7, with D perhaps TRBD2 (6 bases). Per germline, CDR1 SGHDN and CDR2 FVKESK. V dropped 5 bases and J dropped 1 base, with 12 bases sitting between them. This CDR3 spans 14 amino acids. The CDR3, as DNA: TGTGCCAGCAGCAGGGACTTACAATCCTACGAGCAGTACTTC. Translating gives CASSRDLQSYEQYF.

There are a few counts of this clone. The J gene is TRBJ1-1, the V gene TRBV19; 7 nucleotides align to TRBD1. Trimming at V came to 6 bases and at J to 3 bases, leaving 4 bases not matched to a gene. The CDR3 length is 13 residues. In germline, CDR1 is LNHDA, CDR2 SQIVND (reference sequence). The CDR3 nucleotides read TGTGCCAGTAGGAGAACAGGGGACACTGAAGCTTTCTTT. Its protein is CASRRTGDTEAFF.

This clone occurred a few times. CDR3 DNA: TGTGCCATCAGCCGGGACAGCCGCGGCGAGCAGTACTTC. It is translated as CAISRDSRGEQYF. The gene calls are TRBV10-3 and TRBJ2-7; 7 bases line up with TRBD1. V shed 6 bases and J 6 bases; nucleotides not matched to a gene: 8. Germline V gives CDR1 ENHRY, CDR2 SYGVKD. The CDR3 has 13 residues.

This clone came up a few times. The J gene is TRBJ1-2, the V gene TRBV28, with D unclear. Trimming took off 6 bases at V and 2 bases at J, with 13 bases between the two ends. This CDR3 contains 14 residues. Germline-derived CDR1 and CDR2 are MDHEN and SYDVKM. The CDR3: CASSASRGNYGYTF. The CDR3 nucleotides read TGTGCCAGCAGCGCTAGTCGGGGAAACTATGGCTACACCTTC.

This clone was observed a few times. The V and J genes are TRBV7-9 and TRBJ1-1, with D possibly TRBD1 on 5 matching bases. The length of the CDR3 is 13 residues. The V gene lost 5 bases and the J gene lost 4 bases, with 11 bases spanning the gap. Germline V gene data show CDR1 as SEHNR and CDR2 as FQNEAQ (reference sequence). Here the CDR3 reads CASSPRQGTEAFF. The CDR3 DNA is TGTGCCAGCAGCCCACGTCAGGGCACTGAAGCTTTCTTT.

This sequence joins TRBV10-3 and TRBJ2-3; D unresolved. Trimming pared 2 bases from V and 2 bases from J, leaving 11 bases between. Germline V gives CDR1 ENHRY, CDR2 SYGVKD. The CDR3 has 15 amino acids. The CDR3 nucleotides read TGTGCCATCAGTGAGGGCGGTTTGATCACAGATACGCAGTATTTT. As protein: CAISEGGLITDTQYF.

The chain links TRBV5-4 to TRBJ2-5, with D maybe TRBD1 (6 bases). The CDR3 is 14 residues long. V dropped 4 bases and J dropped 2 bases, with 12 bases sitting between them. The germline gives CDR1 SGHNT, CDR2 YYREEE (reference sequence). DNA for the CDR3: TGTGCCAGCAGCAATGGACAGAAACAAGAGACCCAGTACTTC. Encoded protein: CASSNGQKQETQYF.

The rearrangement joins TRBV2 to TRBJ2-5; TRBD1 matches 11 bases. In germline, CDR1 is SNHLY, CDR2 FYNNEI. The CDR3 is 15 residues long. V was pared by 5 bases and J by 5 bases, with 7 bases of the junction left unmatched. The CDR3 bases are TGTGCCAGCAGTCCGCGGACAGGGGGCGTGGAGACCCAGTACTTC. Residues: CASSPRTGGVETQYF.

V and J are TRBV15 and TRBJ1-1; possible D gene TRBD1, 6 bases. CDR1 and CDR2 (germline): LNHNV, YYDKDF (reference sequence). Trimming stripped 4 bases from V and 3 bases from J, with 6 bases between. This CDR3 region has 12 residues. In DNA, the CDR3 is TGTGCCACCAGCAAGGGGGACACTGAAGCTTTCTTT. Amino acid sequence: CATSKGDTEAFF.

The genes are TRBV2 and TRBJ1-2, with 7 bases that match TRBD1. There are 15 residues in the CDR3. Looked up from germline, CDR1 is SNHLY and CDR2 is FYNNEI. Trimming removed 2 bases from V and 8 bases from J; junction bases left unmatched: 11. The chain's CDR3 is CASSELTRQGDGYTF. CDR3 in DNA: TGTGCCAGCAGTGAACTCACTCGACAGGGTGACGGCTACACCTTC.

The chain joins TRBV5-5 to TRBJ2-2; 7 bases are shared with TRBD1. The CDR3 runs to 13 residues. Per the germline V gene, CDR1 is SGHKS and CDR2 is YYEKEE (reference sequence). The V gene end was trimmed by 4 bases and the J gene end by 4 bases; junction bases not matched to a gene: 1. The CDR3 DNA is TGTGCCAGCAGCCGGGACAGCACCGGGGAGCTGTTTTTT. It encodes CASSRDSTGELFF.

J is TRBJ2-7 and V is TRBV4-3, with TRBD1 matching 8 bases. CDR1 is LGHNA, CDR2 YSLEER, per germline. J was trimmed by 7 bases and V by 0 bases; bases with no gene match: 5. The CDR3 is 14 amino acids. CDR3 region: CASSQDQGAREQYF. CDR3 DNA sequence: TGCGCCAGCAGCCAAGATCAGGGGGCGAGGGAGCAGTACTTC.

This clone was seen a single time. The chain joins TRBV6-6 to TRBJ2-1, with TRBD2 as a possible D gene (6 bases). Germline CDR1 reads MNHNY; CDR2 reads SVGAGI (reference sequence). The CDR3 is 13 amino acids. V was shortened by 7 bases and J by 4 bases, with 11 bases between the two germline ends. Here the CDR3 reads CASTVADYNEQFF. The CDR3 DNA sequence: TGTGCCAGCACTGTAGCGGATTACAATGAGCAGTTCTTC.

Comments on this clone: Other DNA sequences within the sample encode an identical CDR3. This sequence joins TRBV5-1 and TRBJ1-1; no definite D call. The V end lost 0 bases, the J end lost 1 base, and 4 bases lay between the germline ends. Per the germline V gene, CDR1 is SGHRS and CDR2 is YFSETQ. This CDR3 region has 13 residues. The CDR3 bases are TGCGCCAGCAGCTTGGCCGGGAACACTGAAGCTTTCTTT. Translated: CASSLAGNTEAFF.

The V and J genes are TRBV30 and TRBJ2-2, with D possibly TRBD2 on 6 matching bases. This CDR3 has 15 residues. Per germline, CDR1 GTSNPN and CDR2 SVGIG (reference sequence). The V end was cut by 2 bases, the J end by 2 bases, with 12 bases between. CDR3 nucleotides: TGTGCCTGGAGTTCCCGGGGAGGAAACACCGGGGAGCTGTTTTTT. Amino acids: CAWSSRGGNTGELFF.

The CDR3 coding sequence is TGTGCCAGCGTACTTCCGGGACTAGCGGGACAGGCCTACAATGAGCAGTTCTTC. Protein: CASVLPGLAGQAYNEQFF. This rearrangement joins TRBV7-8 to TRBJ2-1; 13 nucleotides line up with TRBD2. The CDR3 is made up of 18 amino acids. Trimming cost V 8 bases and J 2 bases; bases outside gene matches: 12. CDR1 SGHVS and CDR2 FQNEAQ come from the germline V gene. Complete variable domain (other parts from reference TRBV7-8 and TRBJ2-1): GAGVSQSPRYKVAKRGQDVALRCDPISGHVSLFWYQQALGQGPEFLTYFQNEAQLDKSGLPSDRFFAERPEGSVSTLKIQRTQQEDSAVYLCASVLPGLAGQAYNEQFFGPGTRLTVL.

CDR3 in amino acids: CASSLGQYYGYTF. CDR3 coding DNA: TGTGCCAGCAGCTTAGGACAGTACTATGGCTACACCTTC. The V gene is TRBV7-8, the J gene TRBJ1-2; the D gene is possibly TRBD1 (5 bases). CDR3 length equals 13 residues. V was shortened by 1 base and J by 3 bases, with 6 bases between the two germline ends. Germline V lookup: CDR1 SGHVS, CDR2 FQNEAQ.

This sequence joins TRBV7-9 and TRBJ2-1; TRBD2 agrees at 10 bases. CDR3 size: 15 residues. Trimming took 1 base from V and 10 from J; bases not matched to a gene: 7. Per the germline V gene, CDR1 is SEHNR and CDR2 is FQNEAQ (reference sequence). CDR3 residues: CASSLVASGSGEQFF. The CDR3 DNA reads as TGTGCCAGCAGCTTAGTTGCTAGCGGGAGTGGGGAGCAGTTCTTC.

V and J are TRBV27 and TRBJ2-7; 8 nucleotides line up with TRBD2. The CDR3 is 16 residues long. Trimming cost V 1 base and J 0 bases; bases outside gene matches: 5. Germline values: CDR1 MNHEY, CDR2 SMNVEV (reference sequence). The CDR3 DNA reads as TGTGCCAGCAGTTTATATGTAGCGGGAAGCTCCTACGAGCAGTACTTC. Encoded protein: CASSLYVAGSSYEQYF.

The chain employs TRBV7-2 and TRBJ2-1; 7 bases match TRBD2. With 5 bases clipped from V and 4 bases from J, the junction kept 11 bases outside the gene matches. Germline CDR1 SGHTA, CDR2 FQGNSA. The CDR3 length is 16 residues. CDR3 nucleotide sequence: TGTGCCAGCAGCCTACCGGGACTAACGGGATACAATGAGCAGTTCTTC. Translation gives CASSLPGLTGYNEQFF. The variable domain in full, with the rest retrieved from reference TRBV7-2 and TRBJ2-1, is GAGVSQSPSNKVTEKGKDVELRCDPISGHTALYWYRQSLGQGLEFLIYFQGNSAPDKSGLPSDRFSAERTGGSVSTLTIQRTQQEDSAVYLCASSLPGLTGYNEQFFGPGTRLTVL.

V usage is TRBV7-2 and J usage is TRBJ1-3; 9 positions agree with TRBD1. V trimming: 1 base; J trimming: 1 base; junction bases outside the gene matches: 5. Per the germline V gene, CDR1 is SGHTA and CDR2 is FQGNSA. This CDR3 contains 17 residues. CDR3 nucleotide sequence: TGTGCCAGCAGCTTAGGGGGACAGGGTTCTTCTGGAAACACCATATATTTT. Translated, it gives CASSLGGQGSSGNTIYF.